This record concerns one T cell receptor beta chain sequence. The antigen is unknown. With 3 bases removed from V and 7 bases from J, the gap between germline ends came to 15 bases. This CDR3 has 14 amino acids. This record comes from a study of identical twins. TCRdb redid the calling of the 5' RACE reads with MiXCR, one entry per CDR3 protein. The data hold around 530,000 distinct CDR3 sequences, with roughly 15% observed a single time. Findings of the study overall: In monozygotic twins, models underestimated the sharing of out-of-frame TCR alpha. Weaker excess sharing between twins was seen in beta out-of-frame sequences. One should note that invariant MAIT and iNKT cells could partly confound zero-insertion analyses. Insertions ran lower in abundant cord blood beta clonotypes, though not in memory repertoires.

This same sample was also part of a study on yellow fever vaccine responses in identical twins.

Source material: CD4+ T cells sorted from blood. This TCR derives from a woman under 30 in good health. The chain joins TRBV12-3 or TRBV12-4 to TRBJ1-1, with D possibly matching TRBD1 (6 bases). The CDR3 coding sequence is TGTGCCAGCAGTTTCTGGGGGCCCGGGGGTGAAGCTTTCTTT. Translating gives CASSFWGPGGEAFF.